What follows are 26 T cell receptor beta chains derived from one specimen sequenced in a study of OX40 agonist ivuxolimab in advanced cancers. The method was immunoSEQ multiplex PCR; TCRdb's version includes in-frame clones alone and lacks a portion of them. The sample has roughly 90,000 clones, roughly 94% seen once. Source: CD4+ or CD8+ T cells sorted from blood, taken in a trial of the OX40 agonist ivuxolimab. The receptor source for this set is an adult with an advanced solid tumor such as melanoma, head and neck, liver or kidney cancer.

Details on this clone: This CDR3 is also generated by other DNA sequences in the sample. The CDR3 loop is CASSISGSYEQYF. In DNA, the CDR3 is TGTGCCAGTAGTATTTCGGGGTCCTACGAGCAGTACTTC. The V and J genes are TRBV19 and TRBJ2-7; TRBD2 might be the D (5 bases). The germline CDR1 and CDR2 sequences are LNHDA and SQIVND (reference sequence). The CDR3 is 13 residues long. V lost 3 bases to trimming and J lost 1 base, with 7 bases between them.

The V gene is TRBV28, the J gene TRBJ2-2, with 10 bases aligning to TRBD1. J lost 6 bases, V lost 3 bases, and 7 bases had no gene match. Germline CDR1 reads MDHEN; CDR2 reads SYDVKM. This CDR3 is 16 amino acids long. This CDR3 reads CASSLARTGGSGELFF. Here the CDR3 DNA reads TGTGCCAGCAGTTTGGCTAGGACAGGGGGTTCCGGGGAGCTGTTTTTT.

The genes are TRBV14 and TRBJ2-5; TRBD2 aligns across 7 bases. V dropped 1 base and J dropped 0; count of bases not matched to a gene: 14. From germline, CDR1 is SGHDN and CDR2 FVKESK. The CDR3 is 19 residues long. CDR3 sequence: CASSQGYTLSGVYQETQYF. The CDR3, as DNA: TGTGCCAGCAGCCAAGGATATACACTAAGCGGGGTGTACCAAGAGACCCAGTACTTC.

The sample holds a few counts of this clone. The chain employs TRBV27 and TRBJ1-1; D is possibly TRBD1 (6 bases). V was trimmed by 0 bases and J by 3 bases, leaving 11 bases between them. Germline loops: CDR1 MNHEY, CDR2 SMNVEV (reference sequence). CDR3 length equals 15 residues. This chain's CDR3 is CASSLSIRGHTEAFF. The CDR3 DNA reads TGTGCCAGCAGTTTATCGATCAGGGGTCACACTGAAGCTTTCTTT.

The CDR3 region has the DNA TGCGCCAGCAGCTTGGCCGAACAGAACTACGAGCAGTACTTC. Its translation is CASSLAEQNYEQYF. This chain uses TRBV5-1 with TRBJ2-7; D remains unclear. Germline V gene lookup returns CDR1 SGHRS and CDR2 YFSETQ. The CDR3 extends over 14 amino acids. The V and J ends lost 0 bases and 3 bases respectively, with 10 bases between them.

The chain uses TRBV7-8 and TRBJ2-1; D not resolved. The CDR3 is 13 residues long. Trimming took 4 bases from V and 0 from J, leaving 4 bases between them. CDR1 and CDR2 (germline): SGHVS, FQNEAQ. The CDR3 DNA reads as TGTGCCAGCAGCTCCAGCTCCTACAATGAGCAGTTCTTC. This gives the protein CASSSSSYNEQFF. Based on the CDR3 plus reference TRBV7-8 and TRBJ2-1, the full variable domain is GAGVSQSPRYKVAKRGQDVALRCDPISGHVSLFWYQQALGQGPEFLTYFQNEAQLDKSGLPSDRFFAERPEGSVSTLKIQRTQQEDSAVYLCASSSSSYNEQFFGPGTRLTVL.

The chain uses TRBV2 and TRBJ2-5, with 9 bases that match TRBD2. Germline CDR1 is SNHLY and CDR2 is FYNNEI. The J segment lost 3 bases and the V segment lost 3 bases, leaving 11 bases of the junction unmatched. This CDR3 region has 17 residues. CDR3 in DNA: TGTGCCAGCAGTGATCCCTGGGTAGCGGGGGCTGAAGAGACCCAGTACTTC. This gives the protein CASSDPWVAGAEETQYF.

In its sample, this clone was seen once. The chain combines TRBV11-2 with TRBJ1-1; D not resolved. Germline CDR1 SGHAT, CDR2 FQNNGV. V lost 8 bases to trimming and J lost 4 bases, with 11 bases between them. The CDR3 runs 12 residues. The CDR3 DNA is TGTGCCAGCCTGAACGGGTTCACTGAAGCTTTCTTT. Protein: CASLNGFTEAFF.

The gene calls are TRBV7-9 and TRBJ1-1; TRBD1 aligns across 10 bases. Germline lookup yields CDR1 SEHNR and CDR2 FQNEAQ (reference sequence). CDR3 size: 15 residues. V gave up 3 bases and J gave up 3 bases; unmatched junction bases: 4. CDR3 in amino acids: CASSFGDRGDTEAFF. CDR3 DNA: TGTGCCAGCAGCTTCGGGGACAGGGGCGACACTGAAGCTTTCTTT. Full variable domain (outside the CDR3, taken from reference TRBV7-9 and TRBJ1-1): DTGVSQNPRHKITKRGQNVTFRCDPISEHNRLYWYRQTLGQGPEFLTYFQNEAQLEKSRLLSDRFSAERPKGSFSTLEIQRTEQGDSAMYLCASSFGDRGDTEAFFGQGTRLTVV.

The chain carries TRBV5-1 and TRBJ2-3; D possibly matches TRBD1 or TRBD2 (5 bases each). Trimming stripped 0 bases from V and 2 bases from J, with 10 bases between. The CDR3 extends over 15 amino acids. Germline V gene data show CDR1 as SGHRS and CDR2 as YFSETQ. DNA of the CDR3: TGCGCCAGCAGCTTGGCCCTGGGGACCACAGATACGCAGTATTTT. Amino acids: CASSLALGTTDTQYF.

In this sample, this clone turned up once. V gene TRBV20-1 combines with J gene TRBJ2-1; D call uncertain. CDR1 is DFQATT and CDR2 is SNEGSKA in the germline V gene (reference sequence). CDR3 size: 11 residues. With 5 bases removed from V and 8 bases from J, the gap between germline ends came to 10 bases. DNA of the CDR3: TGCAGTGCTGCTAGAGAGCATGAGCAGTTCTTC. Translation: CSAAREHEQFF.

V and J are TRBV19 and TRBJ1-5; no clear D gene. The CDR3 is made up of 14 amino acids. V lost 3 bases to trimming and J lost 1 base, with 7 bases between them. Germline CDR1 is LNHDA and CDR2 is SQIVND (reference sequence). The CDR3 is CASSMGMSNQPQHF. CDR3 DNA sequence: TGTGCCAGTAGTATGGGGATGAGCAATCAGCCCCAGCATTTT.

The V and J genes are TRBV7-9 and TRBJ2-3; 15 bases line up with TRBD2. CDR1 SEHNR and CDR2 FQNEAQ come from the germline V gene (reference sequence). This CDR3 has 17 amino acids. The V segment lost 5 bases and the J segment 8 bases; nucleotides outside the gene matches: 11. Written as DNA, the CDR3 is TGTGCCAGCAGCCCCGGGACTAGCGGGAGGTTCAAGGGTACGCAGTATTTT. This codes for CASSPGTSGRFKGTQYF.

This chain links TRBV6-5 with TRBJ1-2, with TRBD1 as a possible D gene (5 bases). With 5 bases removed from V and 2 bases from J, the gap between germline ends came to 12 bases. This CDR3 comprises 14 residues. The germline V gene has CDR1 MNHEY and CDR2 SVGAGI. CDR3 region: CASSPQTENYGYTF. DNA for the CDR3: TGTGCCAGCAGTCCGCAGACAGAGAACTATGGCTACACCTTC.

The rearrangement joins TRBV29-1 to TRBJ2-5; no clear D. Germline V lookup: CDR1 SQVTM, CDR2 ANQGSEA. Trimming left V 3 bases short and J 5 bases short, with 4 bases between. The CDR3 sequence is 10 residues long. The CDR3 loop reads CSVELETQYF. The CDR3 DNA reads TGCAGCGTTGAGTTGGAGACCCAGTACTTC.

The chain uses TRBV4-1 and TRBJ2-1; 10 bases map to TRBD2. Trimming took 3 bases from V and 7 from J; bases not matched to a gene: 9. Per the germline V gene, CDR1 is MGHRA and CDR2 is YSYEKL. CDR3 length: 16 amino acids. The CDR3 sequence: CASSHPLAGVRNEQFF. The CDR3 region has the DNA TGCGCCAGCAGCCATCCTCTAGCGGGAGTAAGAAATGAGCAGTTCTTC.

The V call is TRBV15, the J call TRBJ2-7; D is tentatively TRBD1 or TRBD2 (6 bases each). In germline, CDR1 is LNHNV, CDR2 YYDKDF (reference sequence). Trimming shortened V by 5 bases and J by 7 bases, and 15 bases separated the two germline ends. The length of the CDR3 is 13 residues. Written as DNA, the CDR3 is TGTGCCACCAGCTCGCGGGACATTGGGGAGCAGTACTTC. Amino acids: CATSSRDIGEQYF.

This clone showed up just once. In nucleotides, the CDR3 is TGTGCCAGCAGCTTAAACGGTCCAACTAATGAAAAACTGTTTTTT. As protein: CASSLNGPTNEKLFF. The chain joins TRBV7-9 to TRBJ1-4; D is ambiguous. The CDR3 is 15 residues long. V was pared by 2 bases and J by 0 bases, with 7 bases between. Germline V CDR1 and CDR2: SEHNR, FQNEAQ (reference sequence).

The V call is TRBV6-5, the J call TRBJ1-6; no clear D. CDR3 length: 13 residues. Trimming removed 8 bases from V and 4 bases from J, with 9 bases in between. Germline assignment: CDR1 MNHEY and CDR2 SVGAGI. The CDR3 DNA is TGTGCCAGCCAGGCGTTTTATAATTCACCCCTCCACTTT. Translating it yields CASQAFYNSPLHF.

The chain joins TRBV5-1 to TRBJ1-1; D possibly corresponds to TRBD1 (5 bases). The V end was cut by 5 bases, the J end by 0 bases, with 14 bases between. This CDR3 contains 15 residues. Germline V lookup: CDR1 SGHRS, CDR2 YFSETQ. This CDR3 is CASSFDWGMNTEAFF. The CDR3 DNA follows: TGCGCCAGCAGTTTCGACTGGGGGATGAACACTGAAGCTTTCTTT.

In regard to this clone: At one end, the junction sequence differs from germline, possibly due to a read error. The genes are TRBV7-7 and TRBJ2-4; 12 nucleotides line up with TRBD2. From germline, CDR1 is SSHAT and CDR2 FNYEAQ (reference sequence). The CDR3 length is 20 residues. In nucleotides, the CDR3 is TGTGCTAGCAGCTTAAACCCGGCTAGCGGGGGGGCCGGGGTCAAAAACATTCAGTACTTC. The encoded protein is CASSLNPASGGAGVKNIQYF.

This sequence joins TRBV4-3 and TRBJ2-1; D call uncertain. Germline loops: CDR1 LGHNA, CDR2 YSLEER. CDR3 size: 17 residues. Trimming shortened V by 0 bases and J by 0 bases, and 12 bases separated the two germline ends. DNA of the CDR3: TGCGCCAGCAGCCAAGATGCCGACTGGAGCTCCTACAATGAGCAGTTCTTC. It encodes CASSQDADWSSYNEQFF.

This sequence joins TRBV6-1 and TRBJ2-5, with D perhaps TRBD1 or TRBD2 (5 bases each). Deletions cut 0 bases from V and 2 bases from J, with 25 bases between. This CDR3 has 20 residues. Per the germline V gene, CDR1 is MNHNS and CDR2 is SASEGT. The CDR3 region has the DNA TGTGCCAGCAGTGAAGCGGGGGTGAGGTGGGTGCCTAGTCTTCAAGAGACCCAGTACTTC. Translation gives CASSEAGVRWVPSLQETQYF.

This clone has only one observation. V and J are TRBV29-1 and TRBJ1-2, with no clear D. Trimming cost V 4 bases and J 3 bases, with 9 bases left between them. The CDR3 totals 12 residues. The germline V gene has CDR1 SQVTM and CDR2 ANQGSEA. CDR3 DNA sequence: TGCAGCGTTGTGGTTCCGGACTATGGCTACACCTTC. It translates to CSVVVPDYGYTF.

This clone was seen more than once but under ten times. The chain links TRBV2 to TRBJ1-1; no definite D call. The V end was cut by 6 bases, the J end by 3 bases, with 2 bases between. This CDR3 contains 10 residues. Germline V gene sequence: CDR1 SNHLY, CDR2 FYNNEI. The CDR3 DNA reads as TGTGCCAGCAGGTACACTGAAGCTTTCTTT. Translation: CASRYTEAFF.

CDR3: CASSYSTSWTGELFF. In DNA form, the CDR3 reads TGTGCCAGCAGTTACTCGACATCTTGGACCGGGGAGCTGTTTTTT. This rearrangement joins TRBV6-5 to TRBJ2-2; D remains ambiguous. The CDR3 consists of 15 residues. The germline V and J ends were trimmed by 0 bases and 5 bases, with 10 bases remaining between them. From germline, CDR1 is MNHEY and CDR2 SVGAGI.